This T cell receptor beta chain was sequenced in a study of CD8 T cells in Susac syndrome. Sequencing targeted TCR beta in blood CD8+ and CD4+ T cells. Reverse transcription of about 0.45 to 1 ug RNA was carried out with random hexamers. Amplification of TCR beta CDR3 spanned 54 Vbeta and 13 Jbeta via immunoSEQ multiplex PCR. One entry per CDR3 protein results from TCRdb running MiXCR on the immunoSEQ multiplex PCR reads. The sample shows about 140,000 distinct CDR3 sequences, 94% of them seen only once. This sequence originates from a human donor in good health. Material for sequencing was CD8+ T cells from PBMCs.

CDR3 residues: CASTESEAFF. In nucleotides, the CDR3 is TGTGCCAGCACCGAATCAGAAGCTTTCTTT. V gene TRBV6-6 combines with J gene TRBJ1-1; unclear D gene. CDR1 and CDR2 (germline): MNHNY, SVGAGI (reference sequence). This CDR3 spans 10 amino acids. Trimming took 7 bases from V and 8 from J, leaving 8 bases between them.